The rows below give T cell receptor beta chains drawn from one sample of a study of blood T cells in healthy people across ages. Via MiXCR, TCRdb re-called the 5' RACE reads, giving one row per CDR3 protein. The data contain roughly 1.6 million distinct CDR3 sequences, roughly 32% of them seen just once; the ten biggest clones take up 10% to 12%. Input material: blood. These TCRs come from a woman aged 30 to 39 in good health. The CDR3 runs from the conserved cysteine through the conserved F or W. A D gene is named only where the DNA matches it firmly. Rows give clone size only sometimes, using once, few, many, or a class for an expanded clone.

V: TRBV12-3/TRBV12-4
length: 15
D: TRBD1
J: TRBJ1-2
size: few
DNA: TGTGCCAGCAGTTTAGGGTCCCGAGAACAGGGGCTCGACACCTTC
CDR3: CASSLGSREQGLDTF

V: TRBV6-1
length: 12
D: -
J: TRBJ1-5
size: -
DNA: TGTGCCAGCAAGACGGGACCGTCCCATGGGCATTTT
CDR3: CASKTGPSHGHF

V: TRBV7-9
length: 14
D: -
J: TRBJ2-1
size: few
DNA: TGTGCCAGCAGCTTAGAGGGCAGCAACAATGAGCAGTTCTTC
CDR3: CASSLEGSNNEQFF

V: TRBV20-1
length: 16
D: TRBD1
J: TRBJ1-4
size: -
DNA: TGCAGTGCTAGCGGGGGAAGGGGGCGGATTAGTGAAAAACTGTTTTTT
CDR3: CSASGGRGRISEKLFF

V: TRBV20-1
length: 16
D: TRBD2
J: TRBJ2-1
size: -
DNA: TGCAGTGCCGGTGCTCCCCTAGCGGGAGGACTCAATGAGCAGTTCTTC
CDR3: CSAGAPLAGGLNEQFF

V: TRBV7-6
length: 17
D: TRBD2
J: TRBJ2-5
size: once
DNA: TGTGCCAGCAGCCAGGGGCTAGCGGGGAGTAACGAAGAGACCCAGTACTTC
CDR3: CASSQGLAGSNEETQYF

V: TRBV5-1
length: 16
D: TRBD2
J: TRBJ2-5
size: -
DNA: TGCGCCAGCAGCCTGACTAGCGGGAGGCTGGGAGAGACCCAGTACTTC
CDR3: CASSLTSGRLGETQYF

V: TRBV4-1
length: 16
D: -
J: TRBJ1-4
size: -
DNA: TGCGCCAGCAGCCATCGTACCGAGCCCCGCGGGGAAAAACTGTTTTTT
CDR3: CASSHRTEPRGEKLFF

V: TRBV6-5
length: 18
D: -
J: TRBJ1-2
size: -
DNA: TGTGCCAGCAGTTACTCCCGAATTTATGCCGAAAATAACTATGGCTACACCTTC
CDR3: CASSYSRIYAENNYGYTF

V: TRBV2
length: 16
D: -
J: TRBJ2-1
size: -
DNA: TGTGCCAGCAGTGAAGTTAAGGGACACCTGTACAATGAGCAGTTCTTC
CDR3: CASSEVKGHLYNEQFF

V: TRBV20-1
length: 11
D: -
J: TRBJ2-3
size: many
DNA: TGCAGTGCTAGCCTCGCAGATACGCAGTATTTT
CDR3: CSASLADTQYF

V: TRBV12-3/TRBV12-4
length: 14
D: TRBD2
J: TRBJ2-1
size: many
DNA: TGTGCCAGCACCCTAGGACTAGTATACAATGAGCAGTTCTTC
CDR3: CASTLGLVYNEQFF

V: TRBV2
length: 13
D: -
J: TRBJ1-2
size: -
DNA: TGTGCCAGCAGTGAGGGCACGAAGGGCGGCTACACCTTC
CDR3: CASSEGTKGGYTF

V: TRBV13
length: 14
D: -
J: TRBJ2-3
size: few
DNA: TGTGCCAGCAGCCCGACGACGGTGACAGATACGCAGTATTTT
CDR3: CASSPTTVTDTQYF